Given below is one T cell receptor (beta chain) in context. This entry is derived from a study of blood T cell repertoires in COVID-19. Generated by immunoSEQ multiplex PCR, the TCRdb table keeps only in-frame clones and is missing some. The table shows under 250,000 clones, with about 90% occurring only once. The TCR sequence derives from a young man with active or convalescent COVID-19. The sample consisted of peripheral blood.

The CDR3 DNA reads as TGTGCCAGTAGTATCCCCACCGGGACTAGCGGATCCTACGAGCAGTACTTC. Protein sequence: CASSIPTGTSGSYEQYF. The rearrangement uses TRBV19 and TRBJ2-7; 11 nucleotides align to TRBD2. V lost 3 bases, J lost 1 base, and 8 bases stayed unmatched. The CDR3 consists of 17 residues. Germline CDR1 reads LNHDA; CDR2 reads SQIVND (reference sequence). Based on the CDR3 plus reference TRBV19 and TRBJ2-7, the full variable domain is DGGITQSPKYLFRKEGQNVTLSCEQNLNHDAMYWYRQDPGQGLRLIYYSQIVNDFQKGDIAEGYSVSREKKESFPLTVTSAQKNPTAFYLCASSIPTGTSGSYEQYFGPGTRLTVT.